These 20 T cell receptor beta chains share one sample of origin, sequenced in a study of T cell responses to AZD1222 COVID-19 vaccine. The assay was immunoSEQ multiplex PCR, and TCRdb's table has in-frame clones only and misses some. The sample lists about 140,000 clones, approximately 91% occurring once. The sample was peripheral blood, taken 28 days after the second AZD1222 dose. Every receptor here comes from an adult who received the AZD1222 COVID-19 vaccine.

The rearrangement joins TRBV30 to TRBJ2-1, with 10 positions matching TRBD2. Germline values: CDR1 GTSNPN, CDR2 SVGIG (reference sequence). This CDR3 spans 16 amino acids. The trim removed 0 bases at V and 4 bases at J, leaving 6 bases unmatched. In DNA, the CDR3 is TGTGCCTGGAGTGTATCTGAGCGGGAGGGATACAATGAGCAGTTCTTC. This translates into CAWSVSEREGYNEQFF.

The V gene is TRBV18, the J gene TRBJ2-5, with 11 positions matching TRBD2. Germline V gene sequence: CDR1 KGHSH, CDR2 LQKENI. This CDR3 comprises 15 residues. Trimming at V came to 8 bases and at J to 2 bases, leaving 7 bases not matched to a gene. This chain's CDR3 is CASTPRLAGQETQYF. CDR3 bases: TGTGCCAGCACCCCTAGACTAGCGGGACAAGAGACCCAGTACTTC.

The chain employs TRBV7-2 and TRBJ1-2, with 10 bases aligning to TRBD1. Per the germline V gene, CDR1 is SGHTA and CDR2 is FQGNSA. This CDR3 region has 13 residues. J lost 6 bases, V lost 4 bases, and 2 bases had no gene match. The CDR3 here is CASSYGTGDGYTF. In nucleotides, the CDR3 is TGTGCCAGCAGCTACGGGACAGGGGATGGCTACACCTTC.

The chain recombines TRBV6-5 with TRBJ1-5; TRBD1 matches at 8 bases. There are 16 residues in the CDR3. Losses at the gene ends were 0 bases for V and 4 bases for J; bases not matched to a gene: 5. The germline CDR1 and CDR2 sequences are MNHEY and SVGAGI. In nucleotides, the CDR3 is TGTGCCAGCAGTTACTCAGGACAGGGAGGAAATCAGCCCCAGCATTTT. Its protein product is CASSYSGQGGNQPQHF.

V is TRBV6-1 and J is TRBJ2-7; TRBD1 aligns across 9 bases. The V segment lost 3 bases and the J segment 2 bases; nucleotides outside the gene matches: 5. Germline-derived CDR1 and CDR2 are MNHNS and SASEGT. The length of the CDR3 is 15 residues. The CDR3 DNA is TGTGCCAGCAGTGAGGGGACAGGGAACCCCTACGAGCAGTACTTC. Translated, it gives CASSEGTGNPYEQYF.

A note on this clone: Other DNA sequences in the same sample also yield this CDR3. The genes are TRBV12-3 or TRBV12-4 and TRBJ1-6; D remains ambiguous. The CDR3 spans 12 residues. Trimming left V 2 bases short and J 7 bases short, with 3 bases between. CDR3 sequence reads: CASSLQNSPLHF. In nucleotides, the CDR3 is TGTGCCAGCAGTTTACAAAATTCACCCCTCCACTTT.

V gene TRBV5-5 combines with J gene TRBJ1-6; TRBD1 aligns across 8 bases. V lost 4 bases to trimming and J lost 9 bases; unmatched junction nucleotides: 21. Germline V CDR1 and CDR2: SGHKS, YYEKEE (reference sequence). This CDR3 is 19 amino acids long. The CDR3 DNA follows: TGTGCCAGCAGCCCGGTTGAGGTGGCAGGGGGCCTTTTAAGTTCACCCCTCCACTTT. This gives the protein CASSPVEVAGGLLSSPLHF.

V is TRBV11-3 and J is TRBJ2-3; maybe TRBD2 (5 bases). CDR3 length: 15 amino acids. Germline V gene sequence: CDR1 SGHNT, CDR2 YENEEA. V was cut by 4 bases and J by 3 bases, with 14 bases left in between. CDR3 DNA sequence: TGTGCCAGCAGCTCAAATCGGGAAGGGACAGATACGCAGTATTTT. This codes for CASSSNREGTDTQYF.

The rearrangement links TRBV5-1 to TRBJ2-7; 10 bases match TRBD1. Germline CDR1 reads SGHRS; CDR2 reads YFSETQ. CDR3 length: 16 residues. The V and J ends lost 4 bases and 7 bases, in that order; junction bases with no gene match: 14. CDR3 DNA sequence: TGCGCCAGCAGCCCAAGTGGGGGGGACAGGGGCACAGAGCAGTACTTC. Translating gives CASSPSGGDRGTEQYF.

The chain uses TRBV13 and TRBJ2-1; TRBD2 matches 8 bases. Germline V gene lookup returns CDR1 PRHDT and CDR2 FYEKMQ (reference sequence). V lost 5 bases, J lost 9 bases, and 3 bases stayed unmatched. The CDR3 covers 12 residues. The CDR3 DNA reads as TGTGCCAGCAGCGTTAGCGGGATTGAGCAGTTCTTC. This sequence encodes CASSVSGIEQFF.

This chain links TRBV10-1 with TRBJ2-3; 10 bases agree with TRBD2. This CDR3 is built from 15 residues. Germline CDR1 and CDR2: WNHNN and SYGVQD (reference sequence). Unmatched junction bases numbered 2, after V lost 5 bases and J lost 0 bases. This chain's CDR3 is CASSMTSGSTDTQYF. The CDR3 nucleotides read TGCGCCAGCAGTATGACTAGCGGGAGCACAGATACGCAGTATTTT.

The chain carries TRBV7-9 and TRBJ1-6; TRBD1 might be the D (5 bases). CDR1 and CDR2 (germline): SEHNR, FQNEAQ (reference sequence). The CDR3 sequence is 13 residues long. Trimming pared 4 bases from V and 14 bases from J, leaving 15 bases between. CDR3 region: CASSSTGNSALHF. CDR3 bases: TGTGCCAGCAGCTCCACAGGAAACTCGGCCCTCCACTTT.

The V call is TRBV7-3, the J call TRBJ2-5; no definite D call. The CDR3 contains 13 residues. Trimming removed 4 bases from V and 9 bases from J, with 15 bases in between. CDR1 SGHTA and CDR2 FQGTGA come from the germline V gene. This chain's CDR3 is CASSSGTGKAQYF. The CDR3 nucleotides read TGTGCCAGCAGCTCTGGTACCGGCAAGGCCCAGTACTTC.

The V call is TRBV9, the J call TRBJ2-1; D gene ambiguous. The germline V gene encodes CDR1 SGDLS and CDR2 YYNGEE. The CDR3 loop spans 11 amino acids. Trimming pared 0 bases from V and 10 bases from J, leaving 5 bases between. The chain's CDR3 is CASSVEGEQFF. The CDR3 region has the DNA TGTGCCAGCAGCGTAGAAGGCGAGCAGTTCTTC.

This chain links TRBV7-9 with TRBJ1-1; no definite D call. V was clipped by 1 base and J by 3 bases, with 0 bases between them. Germline V gene data show CDR1 as SEHNR and CDR2 as FQNEAQ (reference sequence). This CDR3 comprises 11 residues. The CDR3 bases are TGTGCCAGCAGCTTAGACACTGAAGCTTTCTTT. It encodes CASSLDTEAFF.

The chain combines TRBV7-8 with TRBJ2-7; a possible D gene is TRBD2 (6 bases). V shed 1 base and J shed 0 bases, with 10 bases lying between them. Germline values: CDR1 SGHVS, CDR2 FQNEAQ. The CDR3 contains 15 residues. Here the CDR3 reads CASSLEAGSSYEQYF. DNA of the CDR3: TGTGCCAGCAGCTTAGAGGCGGGGAGCTCCTACGAGCAGTACTTC.

The J gene is TRBJ2-1, the V gene TRBV7-8; the match to TRBD1 covers 7 bases. This CDR3 has 18 residues. V lost 0 bases to trimming and J lost 4 bases; unmatched junction nucleotides: 12. Germline V gene sequence: CDR1 SGHVS, CDR2 FQNEAQ. In nucleotides, the CDR3 is TGTGCCAGCAGCTTAGCCACAAGTATGGGACAGATATACAATGAGCAGTTCTTC. It codes for CASSLATSMGQIYNEQFF.

The V and J genes are TRBV11-2 and TRBJ2-7; TRBD1 aligns across 8 bases. CDR3 length: 15 residues. Per the germline V gene, CDR1 is SGHAT and CDR2 is FQNNGV. V lost 2 bases to trimming and J lost 5 bases; unmatched junction nucleotides: 8. Written as DNA, the CDR3 is TGTGCCAGCAGCTTAAATGACAGGGGAGGCAACGAGCAGTACTTC. This sequence encodes CASSLNDRGGNEQYF. The whole variable domain, filled in from reference TRBV11-2 and TRBJ2-7, reads EAGVAQSPRYKIIEKRQSVAFWCNPISGHATLYWYQQILGQGPKLLIQFQNNGVVDDSQLPKDRFSAERLKGVDSTLKIQPAKLEDSAVYLCASSLNDRGGNEQYFGPGTRLTVT.

The gene calls are TRBV7-2 and TRBJ1-2, with TRBD1 as a possible D gene (6 bases). Trimming cost V 1 base and J 3 bases, with 15 bases left between them. CDR3 length equals 16 residues. Germline CDR1 is SGHTA and CDR2 is FQGNSA. The CDR3 spells CASSLDFRGAYYGYTF. The CDR3 DNA reads as TGTGCCAGCAGCTTAGATTTTCGGGGGGCTTACTATGGCTACACCTTC.

The CDR3 reads CASSLDESMNTEAFF. The CDR3, as DNA: TGTGCCAGCAGCTTAGATGAAAGTATGAACACTGAAGCTTTCTTT. V and J are TRBV7-6 and TRBJ1-1; D unclear. V dropped 1 base and J dropped 0 bases, with 9 bases sitting between them. Germline CDR1 SGHVS, CDR2 FNYEAQ. CDR3 length: 15 residues.